A single T cell receptor beta chain is shown here with its context. What it recognizes is unknown. In the PCR, 60 Vbeta and 13 Jbeta primers were used. Per the original data handling: Approximately 83 million unique TCR beta chains, 10 million to 14 million shared, were counted in a later analysis. Libraries were prepared by immunoSEQ multiplex PCR; TCRdb keeps only in-frame clonotypes and omits some of them. The V and J calls and the clone size are those of that table, but D and trimming were determined from the DNA. Here the sample spans over 150,000 clones, 77% being singletons. The record originates from a study of cytomegalovirus exposure and HLA in healthy donors. This CDR3 contains 16 residues. V lost 0 bases and J 3 bases, leaving 12 bases between the germline ends. Germline V gene sequence: CDR1 MNHEY, CDR2 SMNVEV (reference sequence). Study outcomes and limitations: Later analysis demonstrated an association between a missense DCLRE1C variant and TCR beta V- and J-gene trimming. Listed as cytomegalovirus-associated were 150 or so TCR beta chains. Despite most TCR sequences being rare, some public TCRs occurred in many donors.

The sample taken for sequencing was PBMCs. This receptor was identified in a woman aged 40-49 years in good health and CMV-seropositive. The chain employs TRBV27 and TRBJ2-1; no firm D call. The CDR3 loop is CASSLSKGGFYNEQFF. The CDR3 coding sequence is TGTGCCAGCAGTTTATCGAAAGGCGGCTTCTACAATGAGCAGTTCTTC.